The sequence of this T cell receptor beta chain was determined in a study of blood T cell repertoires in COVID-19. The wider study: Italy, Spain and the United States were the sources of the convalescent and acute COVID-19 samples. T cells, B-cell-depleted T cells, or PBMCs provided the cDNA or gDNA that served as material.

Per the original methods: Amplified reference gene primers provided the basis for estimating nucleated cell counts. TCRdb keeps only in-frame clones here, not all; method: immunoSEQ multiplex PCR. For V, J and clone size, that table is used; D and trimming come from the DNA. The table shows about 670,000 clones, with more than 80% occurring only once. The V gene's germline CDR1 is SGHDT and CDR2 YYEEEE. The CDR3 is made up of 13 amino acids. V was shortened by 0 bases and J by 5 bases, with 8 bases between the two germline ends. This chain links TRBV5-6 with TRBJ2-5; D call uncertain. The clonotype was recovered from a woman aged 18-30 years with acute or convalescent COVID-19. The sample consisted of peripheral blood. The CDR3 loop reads CASSLVSAETQYF. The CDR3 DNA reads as TGTGCCAGCAGCTTGGTGTCAGCGGAGACCCAGTACTTC.